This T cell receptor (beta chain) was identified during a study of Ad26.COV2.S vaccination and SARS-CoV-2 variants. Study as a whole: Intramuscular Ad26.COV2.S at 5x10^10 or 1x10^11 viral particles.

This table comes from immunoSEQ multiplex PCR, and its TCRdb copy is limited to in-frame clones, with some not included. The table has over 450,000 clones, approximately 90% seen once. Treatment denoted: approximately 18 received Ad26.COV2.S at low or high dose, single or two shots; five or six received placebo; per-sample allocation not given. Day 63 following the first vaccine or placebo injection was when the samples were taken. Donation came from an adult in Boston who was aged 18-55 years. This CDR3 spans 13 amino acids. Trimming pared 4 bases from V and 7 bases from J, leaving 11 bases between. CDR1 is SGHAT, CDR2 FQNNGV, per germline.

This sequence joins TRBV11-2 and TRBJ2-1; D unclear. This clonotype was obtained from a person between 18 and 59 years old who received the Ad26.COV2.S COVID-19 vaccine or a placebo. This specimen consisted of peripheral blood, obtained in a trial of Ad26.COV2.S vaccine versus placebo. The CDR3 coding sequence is TGTGCCAGCAGCTACACCACCGGGAATGAGCAGTTCTTC. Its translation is CASSYTTGNEQFF. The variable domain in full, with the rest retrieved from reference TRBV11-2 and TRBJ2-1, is EAGVAQSPRYKIIEKRQSVAFWCNPISGHATLYWYQQILGQGPKLLIQFQNNGVVDDSQLPKDRFSAERLKGVDSTLKIQPAKLEDSAVYLCASSYTTGNEQFFGPGTRLTVL.